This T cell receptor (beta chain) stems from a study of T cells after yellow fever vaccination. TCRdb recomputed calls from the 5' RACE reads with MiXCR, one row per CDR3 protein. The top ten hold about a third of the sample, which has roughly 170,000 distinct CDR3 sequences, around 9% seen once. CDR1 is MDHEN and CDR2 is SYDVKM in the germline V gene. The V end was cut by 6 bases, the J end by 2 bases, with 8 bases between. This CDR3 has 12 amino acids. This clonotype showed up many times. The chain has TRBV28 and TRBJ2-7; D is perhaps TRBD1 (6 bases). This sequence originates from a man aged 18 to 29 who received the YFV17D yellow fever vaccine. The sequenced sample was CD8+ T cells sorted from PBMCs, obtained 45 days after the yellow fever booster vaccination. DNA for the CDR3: TGTGCCAGCAGGGACAGCCCCTACGAGCAGTACTTC. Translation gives CASRDSPYEQYF.